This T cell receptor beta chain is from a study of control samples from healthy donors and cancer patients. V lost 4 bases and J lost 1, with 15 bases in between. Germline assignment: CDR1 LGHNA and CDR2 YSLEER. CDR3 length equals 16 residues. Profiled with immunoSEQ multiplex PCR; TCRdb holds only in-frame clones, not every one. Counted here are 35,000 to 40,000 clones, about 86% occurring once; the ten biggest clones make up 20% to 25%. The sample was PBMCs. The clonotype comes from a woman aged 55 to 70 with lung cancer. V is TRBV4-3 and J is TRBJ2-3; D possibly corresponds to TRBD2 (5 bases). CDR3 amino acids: CASSREEGARTDTQYF. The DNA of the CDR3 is TGCGCCAGCAGCCGGGAAGAGGGAGCTCGCACAGATACGCAGTATTTT.